This T cell receptor beta chain was recorded in a study of T cell responses to AZD1222 COVID-19 vaccine. Study results and limitations: All repertoire sampling was performed exclusively after the peak T cell response. Females made up more of the donors, who were largely white British, and clonal diversity may have come out too low. Compared with day 0, the breadth and depth of the Spike-specific TCR repertoire rose significantly after two doses of AZD1222.

The method was immunoSEQ multiplex PCR; TCRdb's version includes in-frame clones alone and lacks a portion of them. The table lists roughly 48,000 clones, about 91% of them singletons. V was shortened by 0 bases and J by 5 bases, with 17 bases between the two germline ends. The CDR3 loop spans 16 amino acids. Germline-derived CDR1 and CDR2 are MNHEY and SVGEGT. The analysis combined second doses at about 4 or about 12 weeks. On this clone itself: Its target is unknown.

Sequenced here: peripheral blood, sampled 28 days after the second AZD1222 dose. The chain recombines TRBV6-2 or TRBV6-3 with TRBJ2-7; weak D call: TRBD2 (6 bases). This clonotype originated in an adult who received the AZD1222 COVID-19 vaccine. CDR3 nucleotides: TGTGCCAGCAGTTACTCGAGCCGGAGGGGCCGCAACGAGCAGTACTTC. Translation gives CASSYSSRRGRNEQYF.